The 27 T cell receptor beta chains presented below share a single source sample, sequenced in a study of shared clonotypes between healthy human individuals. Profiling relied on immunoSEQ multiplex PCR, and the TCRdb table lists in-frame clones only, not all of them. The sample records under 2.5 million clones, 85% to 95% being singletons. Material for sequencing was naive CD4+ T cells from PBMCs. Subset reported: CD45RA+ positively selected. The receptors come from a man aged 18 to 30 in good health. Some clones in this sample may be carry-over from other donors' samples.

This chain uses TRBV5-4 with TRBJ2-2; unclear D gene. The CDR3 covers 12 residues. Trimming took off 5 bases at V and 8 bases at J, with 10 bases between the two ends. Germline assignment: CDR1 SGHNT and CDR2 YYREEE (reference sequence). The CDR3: CASSLPTGELFF. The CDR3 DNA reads TGTGCCAGCAGTTTGCCAACAGGGGAGCTGTTTTTT.

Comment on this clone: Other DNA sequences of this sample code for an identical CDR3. The DNA for the CDR3 is TGTGCCAGCAGCTTGCGAAGAGAGACCCAGTACTTC. Translating gives CASSLRRETQYF. The rearrangement uses TRBV5-4 and TRBJ2-5; the D is unclear. CDR3 length equals 12 residues. Germline V gene data show CDR1 as SGHNT and CDR2 as YYREEE (reference sequence). Trimming stripped 1 base from V and 4 bases from J, with 5 bases between.

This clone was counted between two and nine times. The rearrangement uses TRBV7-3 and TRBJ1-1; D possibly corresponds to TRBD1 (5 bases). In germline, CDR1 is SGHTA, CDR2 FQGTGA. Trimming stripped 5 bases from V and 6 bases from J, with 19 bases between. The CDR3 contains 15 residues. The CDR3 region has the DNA TGTGCCAGCAGCCTCCGACAGACACCCCTCGCTGAAGCTTTCTTT. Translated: CASSLRQTPLAEAFF.

The CDR3 sequence is CASNPIGGMGEKLFF. For the CDR3, the DNA is TGTGCCAGCAACCCAATCGGGGGGATGGGGGAAAAACTGTTTTTT. This chain joins TRBV7-9 and TRBJ1-4; TRBD1 is a possible D gene (5 bases). CDR3 length: 15 residues. CDR1 and CDR2 (germline): SEHNR, FQNEAQ (reference sequence). With 7 bases removed from V and 8 bases from J, the gap between germline ends came to 20 bases.

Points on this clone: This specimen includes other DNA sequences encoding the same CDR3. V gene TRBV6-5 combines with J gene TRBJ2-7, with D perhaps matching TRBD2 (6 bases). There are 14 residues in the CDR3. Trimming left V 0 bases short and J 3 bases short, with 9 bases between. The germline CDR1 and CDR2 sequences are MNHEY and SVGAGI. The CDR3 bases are TGTGCCAGCAGTTACTCCGGGGGTAGCTACGAGCAGTACTTC. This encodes CASSYSGGSYEQYF.

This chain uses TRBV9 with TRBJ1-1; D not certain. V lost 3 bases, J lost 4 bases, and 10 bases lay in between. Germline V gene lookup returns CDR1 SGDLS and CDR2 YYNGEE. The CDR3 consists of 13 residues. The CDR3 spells CASSARTGTEAFF. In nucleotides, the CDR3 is TGTGCCAGCAGCGCCCGGACCGGCACTGAAGCTTTCTTT.

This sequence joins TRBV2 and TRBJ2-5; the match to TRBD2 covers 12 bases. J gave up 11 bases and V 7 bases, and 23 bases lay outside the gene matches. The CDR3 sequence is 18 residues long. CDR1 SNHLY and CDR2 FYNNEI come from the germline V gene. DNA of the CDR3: TGTGCCAGCATTGTGACCCTCGAGCTAGCGGGAGGGCCCGAGGAGCAGTACTTC. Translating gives CASIVTLELAGGPEEQYF.

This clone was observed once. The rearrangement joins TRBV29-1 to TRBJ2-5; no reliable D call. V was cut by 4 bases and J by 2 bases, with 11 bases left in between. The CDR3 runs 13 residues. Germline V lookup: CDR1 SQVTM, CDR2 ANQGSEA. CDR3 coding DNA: TGCAGCGTTGGTGACTTAGGGCAAGAGACCCAGTACTTC. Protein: CSVGDLGQETQYF. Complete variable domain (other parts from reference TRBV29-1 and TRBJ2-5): SAVISQKPSRDICQRGTSLTIQCQVDSQVTMMFWYRQQPGQSLTLIATANQGSEATYESGFVIDKFPISRPNLTFSTLTVSNMSPEDSSIYLCSVGDLGQETQYFGPGTRLLVL.

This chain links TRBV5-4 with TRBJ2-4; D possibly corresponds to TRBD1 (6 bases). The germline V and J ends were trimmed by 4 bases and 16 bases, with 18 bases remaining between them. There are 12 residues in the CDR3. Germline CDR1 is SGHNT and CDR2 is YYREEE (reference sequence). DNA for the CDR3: TGTGCCAGCAGCGGGCAGGGGATTCGCAGATACTTC. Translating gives CASSGQGIRRYF. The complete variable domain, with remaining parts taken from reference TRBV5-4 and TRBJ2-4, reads ETGVTQSPTHLIKTRGQQVTLRCSSQSGHNTVSWYQQALGQGPQFIFQYYREEENGRGNFPPRFSGLQFPNYSSELNVNALELDDSALYLCASSGQGIRRYFGAGTRLSVL.

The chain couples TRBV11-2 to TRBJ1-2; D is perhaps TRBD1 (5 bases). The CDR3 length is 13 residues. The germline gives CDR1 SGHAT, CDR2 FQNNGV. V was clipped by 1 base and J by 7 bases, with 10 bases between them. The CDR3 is CASSLVGATGYTF. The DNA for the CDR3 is TGTGCCAGCAGCTTAGTTGGGGCTACTGGCTACACCTTC.

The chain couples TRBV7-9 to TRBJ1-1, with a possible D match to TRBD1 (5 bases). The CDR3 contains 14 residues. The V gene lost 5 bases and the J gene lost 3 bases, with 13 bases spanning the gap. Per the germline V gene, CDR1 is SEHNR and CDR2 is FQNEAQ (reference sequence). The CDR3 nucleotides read TGTGCCAGCAGCCGCATGCAGGGTGACACTGAAGCTTTCTTT. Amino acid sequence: CASSRMQGDTEAFF.

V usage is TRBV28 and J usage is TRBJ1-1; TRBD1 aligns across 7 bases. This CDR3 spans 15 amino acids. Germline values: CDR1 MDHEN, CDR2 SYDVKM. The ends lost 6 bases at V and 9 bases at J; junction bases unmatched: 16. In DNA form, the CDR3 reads TGTGCCAGCAGCTTAGTGGCTCCGGGACAGCGCCAAGCTTTCTTT. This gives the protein CASSLVAPGQRQAFF.

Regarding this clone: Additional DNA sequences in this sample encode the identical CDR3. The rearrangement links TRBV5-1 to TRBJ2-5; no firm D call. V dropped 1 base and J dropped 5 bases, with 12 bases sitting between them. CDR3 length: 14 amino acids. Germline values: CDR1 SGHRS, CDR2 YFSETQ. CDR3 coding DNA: TGCGCCAGCAGCTTGTTTCTAGGTGGGGAGACCCAGTACTTC. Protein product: CASSLFLGGETQYF.

CDR3 sequence: CASSRGMKGTGNYEQYF. Written as DNA, the CDR3 is TGTGCCAGCAGTCGGGGGATGAAAGGGACAGGGAACTACGAGCAGTACTTC. The chain recombines TRBV28 with TRBJ2-7; 9 bases are a match to TRBD1. The CDR3 sequence is 17 residues long. V was clipped by 5 bases and J by 3 bases; unmatched bases: 14. Germline V gene data show CDR1 as MDHEN and CDR2 as SYDVKM.

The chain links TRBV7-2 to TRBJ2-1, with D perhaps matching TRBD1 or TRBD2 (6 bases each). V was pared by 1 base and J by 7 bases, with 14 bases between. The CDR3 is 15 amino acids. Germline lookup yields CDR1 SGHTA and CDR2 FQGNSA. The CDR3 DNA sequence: TGTGCCAGCAGCTTAGTAGGGGGGAGTGGGAATGAGCAGTTCTTC. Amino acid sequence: CASSLVGGSGNEQFF. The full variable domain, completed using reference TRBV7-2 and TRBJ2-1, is GAGVSQSPSNKVTEKGKDVELRCDPISGHTALYWYRQSLGQGLEFLIYFQGNSAPDKSGLPSDRFSAERTGGSVSTLTIQRTQQEDSAVYLCASSLVGGSGNEQFFGPGTRLTVL.

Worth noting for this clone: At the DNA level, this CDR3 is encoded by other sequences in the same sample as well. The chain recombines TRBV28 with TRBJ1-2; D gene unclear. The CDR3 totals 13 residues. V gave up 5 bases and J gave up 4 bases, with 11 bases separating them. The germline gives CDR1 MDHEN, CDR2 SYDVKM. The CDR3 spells CASSPDRSYGYTF. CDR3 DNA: TGTGCCAGCAGTCCCGACCGATCCTATGGCTACACCTTC.

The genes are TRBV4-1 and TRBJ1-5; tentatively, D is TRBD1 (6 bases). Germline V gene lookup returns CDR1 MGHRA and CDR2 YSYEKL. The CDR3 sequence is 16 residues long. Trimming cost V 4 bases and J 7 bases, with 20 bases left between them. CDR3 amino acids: CASSLTQARTDQPQHF. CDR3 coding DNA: TGCGCCAGCAGCCTAACACAAGCTAGGACAGACCAGCCCCAGCATTTT.

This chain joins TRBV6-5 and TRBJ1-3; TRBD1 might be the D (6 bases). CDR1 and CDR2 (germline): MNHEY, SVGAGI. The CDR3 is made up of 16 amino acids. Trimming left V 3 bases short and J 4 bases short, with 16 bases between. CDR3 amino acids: CASSYVGGGVGNTIYF. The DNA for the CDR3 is TGTGCCAGCAGTTATGTAGGGGGGGGCGTAGGAAACACCATATATTTT.

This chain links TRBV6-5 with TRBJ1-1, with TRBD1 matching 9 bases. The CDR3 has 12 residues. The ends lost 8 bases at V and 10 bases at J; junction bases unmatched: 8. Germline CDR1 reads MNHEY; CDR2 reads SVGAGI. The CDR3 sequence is CASVSGTGLAFF. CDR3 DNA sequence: TGTGCCAGCGTTTCAGGGACAGGGTTAGCTTTCTTT.

In nucleotides, the CDR3 is TGTGCCAGCAGCTTAGCCGCGAAGCAACGCAAAAACATTCAGTACTTC. Encoded protein: CASSLAAKQRKNIQYF. J is TRBJ2-4 and V is TRBV28; D is unresolved. This CDR3 spans 16 amino acids. In germline, CDR1 is MDHEN, CDR2 SYDVKM. Trimming took off 6 bases at V and 3 bases at J, with 18 bases between the two ends.

Here the CDR3 reads CASSSLTGGFGNTIYF. DNA of the CDR3: TGTGCCAGCAGTTCTCTGACAGGGGGCTTCGGAAACACCATATATTTT. The chain carries TRBV28 and TRBJ1-3, with TRBD1 matching over 10 bases. Germline trimming cut 4 bases from V and 4 bases from J; bases unmatched to any gene: 7. Germline assignment: CDR1 MDHEN and CDR2 SYDVKM. This CDR3 has 16 amino acids.

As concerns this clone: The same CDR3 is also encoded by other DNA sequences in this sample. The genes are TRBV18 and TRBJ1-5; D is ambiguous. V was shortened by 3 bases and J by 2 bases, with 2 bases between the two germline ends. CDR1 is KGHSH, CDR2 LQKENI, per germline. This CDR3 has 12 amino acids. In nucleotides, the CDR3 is TGTGCCAGCTCACCGGGCAATCAGCCCCAGCATTTT. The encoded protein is CASSPGNQPQHF.

CDR3 nucleotide sequence: TGTGCCAGTAGCCCGGATCACAGCAATGAGCAGTTCTTC. Protein product: CASSPDHSNEQFF. The V gene is TRBV19, the J gene TRBJ2-1; D is uncertain. V lost 6 bases, J lost 6 bases, and 12 bases lay in between. The length of the CDR3 is 13 residues. Germline V CDR1 and CDR2: LNHDA, SQIVND (reference sequence).

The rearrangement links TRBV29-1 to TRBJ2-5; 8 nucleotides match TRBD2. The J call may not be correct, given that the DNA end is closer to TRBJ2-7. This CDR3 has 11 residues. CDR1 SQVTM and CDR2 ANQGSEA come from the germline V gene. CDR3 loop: CSVAGVHEQYF. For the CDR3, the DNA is TGCAGCGTAGCGGGAGTCCACGAGCAGTACTTC.

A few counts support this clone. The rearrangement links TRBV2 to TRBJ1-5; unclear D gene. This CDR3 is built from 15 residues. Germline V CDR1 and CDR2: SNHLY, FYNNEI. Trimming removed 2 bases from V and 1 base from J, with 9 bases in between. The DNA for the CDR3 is TGTGCCAGCAGTGAAAGGGCATTGAGCAATCAGCCCCAGCATTTT. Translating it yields CASSERALSNQPQHF.

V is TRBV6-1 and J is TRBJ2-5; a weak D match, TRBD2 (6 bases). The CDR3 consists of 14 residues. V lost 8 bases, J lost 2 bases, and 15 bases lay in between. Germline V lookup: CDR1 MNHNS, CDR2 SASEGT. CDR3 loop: CASDRPSGQETQYF. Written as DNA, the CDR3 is TGTGCCAGCGATCGCCCCAGCGGGCAAGAGACCCAGTACTTC.

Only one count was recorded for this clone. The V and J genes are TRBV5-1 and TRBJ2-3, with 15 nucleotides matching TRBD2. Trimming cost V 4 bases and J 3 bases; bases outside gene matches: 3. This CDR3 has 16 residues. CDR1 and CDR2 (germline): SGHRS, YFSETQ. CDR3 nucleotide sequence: TGCGCCAGCAGCACGGGGACTAGCGGGAGGACAGATACGCAGTATTTT. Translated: CASSTGTSGRTDTQYF.